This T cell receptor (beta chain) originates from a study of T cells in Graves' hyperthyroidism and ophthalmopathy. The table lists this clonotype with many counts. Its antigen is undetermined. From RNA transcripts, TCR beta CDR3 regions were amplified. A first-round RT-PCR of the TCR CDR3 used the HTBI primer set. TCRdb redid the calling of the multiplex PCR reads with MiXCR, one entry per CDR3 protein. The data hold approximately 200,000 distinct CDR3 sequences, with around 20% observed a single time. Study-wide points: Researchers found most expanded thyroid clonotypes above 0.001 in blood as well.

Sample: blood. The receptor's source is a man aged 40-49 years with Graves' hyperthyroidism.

CDR3 bases: TGCAGTGCTAGACAGCGGGCGTCCTACGAGCAGTACTTC. It is translated as CSARQRASYEQYF. The chain employs TRBV20-1 and TRBJ2-7, with D perhaps matching TRBD2 (6 bases). The germline gives CDR1 DFQATT, CDR2 SNEGSKA (reference sequence). The V end lost 2 bases, the J end lost 1 base, and 9 bases lay between the germline ends. This CDR3 comprises 13 residues.